The source of this T cell receptor (beta chain) is a study of T-cell reconstitution after alpha-beta-depleted transplantation in children. This clonotype has a count of ten or more. The TCRbeta library was prepared with unique molecular identifiers. From the PCR reads, TCRdb called clonotypes with MiXCR, one entry per CDR3 protein. The sample includes approximately 85,000 distinct CDR3 sequences, around 16% of them seen just once. The specimen comprised PBMCs, mostly from graft donor cells, sampled 180 days after TCRalphabeta/CD19-depleted stem cell transplant. This receptor was identified in a male patient under 10 years old who had a stem cell transplant for acute lymphoblastic leukemia, so the T cells may come from the graft donor.

The CDR3 here is CASSSGTDETQYF. The DNA of the CDR3 is TGTGCCAGCAGCTCCGGGACAGATGAGACCCAGTACTTC. The genes are TRBV5-6 and TRBJ2-5; 7 bases are a match to TRBD1. CDR3 size: 13 residues. Germline V gene sequence: CDR1 SGHDT, CDR2 YYEEEE. The ends lost 3 bases at V and 5 bases at J; junction bases unmatched: 4.